The 3 T cell receptor beta chains below all came from one sample that was sequenced in a study of Ad26.COV2.S vaccination and SARS-CoV-2 variants. Treatment described: roughly 20 received Ad26.COV2.S at low or high dose, single or two shots; roughly five received placebo; per-sample allocation not given. After the first vaccine or placebo injection, samples were drawn on day 63. Repertoires were generated with immunoSEQ multiplex PCR, while TCRdb's copy carries only in-frame clones and drops some. Here the sample spans some 270,000 clones, around nine tenths being singletons. This material consisted of peripheral blood, taken in a trial of Ad26.COV2.S vaccine versus placebo. These receptors were obtained from a person aged 18-65 years who received the Ad26.COV2.S COVID-19 vaccine or a placebo.

In this sample, this clone turned up a few times. J is TRBJ2-7 and V is TRBV21-1; TRBD2 is the table's D call, not checked against the DNA. TRBV21-1 is classified as a pseudogene. The CDR3 contains 16 residues. DNA for the CDR3: TGTGCCAGCAGCAAAGCGCGGACTACAGTTTCCTACGAGCAGTACGTC. It translates to CASSKARTTVSYEQYV.

This clone occurred once. This chain connects TRBV5-8 to TRBJ2-5; 15 bases are a match to TRBD2. J gave up 5 bases and V 4 bases, and 12 bases lay outside the gene matches. Germline V CDR1 and CDR2: SGHTS, YDEGEE. The CDR3 has 18 amino acids. The CDR3 nucleotides read TGTGCCAGCAGCACTACGGGACTAGCGGGGGGCCAGGGGGAGACCCAGTACTTC. This encodes CASSTTGLAGGQGETQYF.

This rearrangement joins TRBV7-2 to TRBJ1-1; D gene unclear. V was trimmed by 4 bases and J by 6 bases, leaving 15 bases between them. There are 14 residues in the CDR3. In germline, CDR1 is SGHTA, CDR2 FQGNSA. The CDR3 coding sequence is TGTGCCAGCAGCTACACCGGTTGGAATTCTGAAGCTTTCTTT. Protein product: CASSYTGWNSEAFF.